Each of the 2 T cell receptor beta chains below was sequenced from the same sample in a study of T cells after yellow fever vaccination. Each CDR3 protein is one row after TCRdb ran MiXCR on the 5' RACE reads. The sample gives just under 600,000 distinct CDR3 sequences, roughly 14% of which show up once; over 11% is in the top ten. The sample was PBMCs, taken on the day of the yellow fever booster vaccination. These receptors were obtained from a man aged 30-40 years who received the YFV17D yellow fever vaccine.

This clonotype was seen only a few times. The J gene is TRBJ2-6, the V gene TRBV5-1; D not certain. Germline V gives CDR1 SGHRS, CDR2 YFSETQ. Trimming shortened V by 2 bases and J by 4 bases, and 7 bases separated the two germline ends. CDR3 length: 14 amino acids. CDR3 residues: CASSLSGGANVLTF. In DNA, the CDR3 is TGCGCCAGCAGCTTATCGGGCGGGGCCAACGTCCTGACTTTC.

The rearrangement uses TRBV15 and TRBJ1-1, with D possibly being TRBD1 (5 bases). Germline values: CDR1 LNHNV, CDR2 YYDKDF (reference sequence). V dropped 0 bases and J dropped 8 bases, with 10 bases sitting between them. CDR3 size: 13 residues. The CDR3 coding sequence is TGTGCCACCAGCAGAGATGAAGGGGCCGAAGCTTTCTTT. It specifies CATSRDEGAEAFF.